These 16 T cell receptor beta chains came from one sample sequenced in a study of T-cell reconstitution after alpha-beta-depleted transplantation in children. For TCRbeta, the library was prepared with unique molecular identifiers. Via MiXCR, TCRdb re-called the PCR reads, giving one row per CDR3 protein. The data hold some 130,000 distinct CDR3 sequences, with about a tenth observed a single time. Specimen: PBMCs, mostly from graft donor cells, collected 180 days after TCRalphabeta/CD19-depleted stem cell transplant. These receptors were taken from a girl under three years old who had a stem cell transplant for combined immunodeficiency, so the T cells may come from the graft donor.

The CDR3 DNA is TGTGCCAGCAGTGAAGGAGGACAGGGGGGCAATCAGCCCCAGCATTTT. It codes for CASSEGGQGGNQPQHF. This chain joins TRBV25-1 and TRBJ1-5; 10 nucleotides agree with TRBD1. CDR1 and CDR2 (germline): MGHDK, SYGVNS. The CDR3 extends over 16 amino acids. V lost 2 bases and J lost 2; bases outside the gene matches: 3.

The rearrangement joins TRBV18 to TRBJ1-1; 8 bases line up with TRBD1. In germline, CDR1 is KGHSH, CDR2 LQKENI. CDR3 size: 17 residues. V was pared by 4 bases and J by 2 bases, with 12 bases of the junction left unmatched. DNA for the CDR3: TGTGCCAGCTCACGATCTACTCAGGGGGCGTTTAACACTGAAGCTTTCTTT. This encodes CASSRSTQGAFNTEAFF.

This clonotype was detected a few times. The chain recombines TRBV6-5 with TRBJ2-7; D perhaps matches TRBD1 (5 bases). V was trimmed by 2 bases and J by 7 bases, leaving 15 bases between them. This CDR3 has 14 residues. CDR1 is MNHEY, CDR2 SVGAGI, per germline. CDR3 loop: CASSYQQDGEEQYF. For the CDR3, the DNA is TGTGCCAGCAGTTACCAACAGGATGGGGAAGAGCAGTACTTC.

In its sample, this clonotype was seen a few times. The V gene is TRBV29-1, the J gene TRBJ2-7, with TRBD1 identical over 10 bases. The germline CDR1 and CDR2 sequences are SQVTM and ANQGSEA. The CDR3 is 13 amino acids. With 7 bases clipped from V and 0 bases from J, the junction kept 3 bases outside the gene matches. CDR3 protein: CSAGQGGSYEQYF. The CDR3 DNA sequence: TGCAGCGCTGGACAGGGGGGCTCCTACGAGCAGTACTTC.

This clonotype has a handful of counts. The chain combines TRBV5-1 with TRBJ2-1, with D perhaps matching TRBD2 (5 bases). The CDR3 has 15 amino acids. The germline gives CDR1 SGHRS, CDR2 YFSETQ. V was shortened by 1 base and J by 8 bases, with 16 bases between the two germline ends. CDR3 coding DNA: TGCGCCAGCAGCTTGCCCAGCGGAGTTGCGGATGAGCAGTTCTTC. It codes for CASSLPSGVADEQFF.

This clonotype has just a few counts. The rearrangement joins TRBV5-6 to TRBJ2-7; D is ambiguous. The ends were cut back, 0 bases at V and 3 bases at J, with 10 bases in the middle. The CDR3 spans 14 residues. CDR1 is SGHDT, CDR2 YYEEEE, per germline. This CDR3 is CASSLASANYEQYF. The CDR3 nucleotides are TGTGCCAGCAGCTTGGCTTCAGCAAACTACGAGCAGTACTTC.

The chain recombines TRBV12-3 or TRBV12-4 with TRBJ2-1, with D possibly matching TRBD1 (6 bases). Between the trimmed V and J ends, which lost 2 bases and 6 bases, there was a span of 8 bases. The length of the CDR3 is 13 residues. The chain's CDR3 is CASSLRGSNEQFF. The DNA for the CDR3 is TGTGCCAGCAGTTTAAGGGGGAGCAATGAGCAGTTCTTC.

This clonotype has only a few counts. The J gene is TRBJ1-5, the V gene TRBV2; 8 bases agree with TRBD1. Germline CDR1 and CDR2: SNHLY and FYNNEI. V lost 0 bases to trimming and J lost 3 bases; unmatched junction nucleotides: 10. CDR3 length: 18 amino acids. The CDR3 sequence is CASSEARQGAGNNQPQHF. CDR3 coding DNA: TGTGCCAGCAGTGAAGCCCGGCAGGGGGCGGGCAACAATCAGCCCCAGCATTTT.

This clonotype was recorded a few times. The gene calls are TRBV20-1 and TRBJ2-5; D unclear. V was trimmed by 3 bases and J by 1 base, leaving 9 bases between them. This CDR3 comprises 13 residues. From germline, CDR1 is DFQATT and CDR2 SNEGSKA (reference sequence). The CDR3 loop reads CSARSRIQETQYF. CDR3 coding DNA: TGCAGTGCTAGGTCCAGAATCCAAGAGACCCAGTACTTC.

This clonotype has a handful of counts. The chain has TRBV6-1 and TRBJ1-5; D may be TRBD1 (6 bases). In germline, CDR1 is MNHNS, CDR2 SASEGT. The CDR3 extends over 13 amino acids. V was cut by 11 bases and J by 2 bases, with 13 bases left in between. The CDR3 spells CAGLNRGNQPQHF. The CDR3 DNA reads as TGTGCCGGGCTGAACAGGGGCAATCAGCCCCAGCATTTT.

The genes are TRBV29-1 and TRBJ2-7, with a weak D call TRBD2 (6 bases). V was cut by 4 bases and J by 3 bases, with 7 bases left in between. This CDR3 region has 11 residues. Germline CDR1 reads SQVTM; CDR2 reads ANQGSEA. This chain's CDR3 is CSVGGDYEQYF. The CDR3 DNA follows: TGCAGCGTTGGCGGGGACTACGAGCAGTACTTC.

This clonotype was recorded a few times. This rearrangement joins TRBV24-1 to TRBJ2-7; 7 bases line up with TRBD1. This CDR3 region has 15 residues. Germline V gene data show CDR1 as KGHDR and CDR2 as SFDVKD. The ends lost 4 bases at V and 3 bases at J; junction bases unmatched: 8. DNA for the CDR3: TGTGCCACCAGTGACAGGGACAGCGTCTTCTACGAGCAGTACTTC. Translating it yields CATSDRDSVFYEQYF.

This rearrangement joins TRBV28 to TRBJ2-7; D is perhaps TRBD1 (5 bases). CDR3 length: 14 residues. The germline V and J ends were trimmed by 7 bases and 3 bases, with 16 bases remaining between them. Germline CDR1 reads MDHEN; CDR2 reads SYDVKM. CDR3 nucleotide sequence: TGTGCCAGCACAAGACAGTCCAAGCTCTACGAGCAGTACTTC. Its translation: CASTRQSKLYEQYF.

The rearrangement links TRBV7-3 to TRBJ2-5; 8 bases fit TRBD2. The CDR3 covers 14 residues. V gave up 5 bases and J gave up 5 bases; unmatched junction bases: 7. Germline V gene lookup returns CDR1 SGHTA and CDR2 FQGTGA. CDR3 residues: CASSPGLGLETQYF. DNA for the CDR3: TGTGCCAGCAGCCCGGGACTAGGATTGGAGACCCAGTACTTC.

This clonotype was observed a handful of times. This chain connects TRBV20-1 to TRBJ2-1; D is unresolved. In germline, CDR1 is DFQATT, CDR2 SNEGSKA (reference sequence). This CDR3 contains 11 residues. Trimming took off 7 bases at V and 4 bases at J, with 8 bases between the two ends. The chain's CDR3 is CSVLDYNEQFF. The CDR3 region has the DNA TGCAGTGTCTTAGATTACAATGAGCAGTTCTTC.

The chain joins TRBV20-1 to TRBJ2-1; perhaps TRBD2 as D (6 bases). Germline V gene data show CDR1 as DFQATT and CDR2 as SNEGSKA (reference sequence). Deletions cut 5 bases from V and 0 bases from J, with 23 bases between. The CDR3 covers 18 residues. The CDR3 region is CSASRDLTAISSYNEQFF. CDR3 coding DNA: TGCAGTGCTTCCCGGGACTTGACGGCGATTAGCTCCTACAATGAGCAGTTCTTC.